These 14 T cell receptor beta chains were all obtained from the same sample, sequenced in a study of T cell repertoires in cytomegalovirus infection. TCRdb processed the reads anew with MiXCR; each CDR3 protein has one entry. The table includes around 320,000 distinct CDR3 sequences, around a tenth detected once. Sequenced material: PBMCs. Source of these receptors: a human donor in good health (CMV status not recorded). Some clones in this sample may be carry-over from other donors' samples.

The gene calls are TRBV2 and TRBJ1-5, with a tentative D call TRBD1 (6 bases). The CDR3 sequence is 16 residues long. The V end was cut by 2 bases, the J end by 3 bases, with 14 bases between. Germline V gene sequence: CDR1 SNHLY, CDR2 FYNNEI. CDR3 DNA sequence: TGTGCCAGCAGTGAACGGTCAGGGGCTTTCAATCAGCCCCAGCATTTT. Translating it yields CASSERSGAFNQPQHF.

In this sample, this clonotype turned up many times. The DNA for the CDR3 is TGTGCCAGCAGCAAAGGACAGGGACCCTACGAGCAGTACTTC. This translates into CASSKGQGPYEQYF. V and J are TRBV11-1 and TRBJ2-7; 8 bases are a match to TRBD1. CDR1 is SGHAT and CDR2 is FQDESV in the germline V gene (reference sequence). The V gene end was trimmed by 5 bases and the J gene end by 2 bases; junction bases not matched to a gene: 5. CDR3 size: 14 residues.

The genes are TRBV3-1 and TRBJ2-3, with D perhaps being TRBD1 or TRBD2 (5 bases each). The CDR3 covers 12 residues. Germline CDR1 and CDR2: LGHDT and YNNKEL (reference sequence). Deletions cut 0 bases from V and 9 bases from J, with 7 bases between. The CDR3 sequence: CASSQDRGTQYF. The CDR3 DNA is TGTGCCAGCAGCCAAGATCGGGGCACGCAGTATTTT.

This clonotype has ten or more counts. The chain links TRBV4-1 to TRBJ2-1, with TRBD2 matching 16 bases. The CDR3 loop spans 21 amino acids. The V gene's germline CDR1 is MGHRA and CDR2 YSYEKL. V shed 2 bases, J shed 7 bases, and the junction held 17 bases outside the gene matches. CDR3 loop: CASSQLPPGTSGRAIFNEQFF. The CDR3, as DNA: TGCGCCAGCAGCCAACTCCCCCCCGGGACTAGCGGGAGGGCCATATTTAATGAGCAGTTCTTC.

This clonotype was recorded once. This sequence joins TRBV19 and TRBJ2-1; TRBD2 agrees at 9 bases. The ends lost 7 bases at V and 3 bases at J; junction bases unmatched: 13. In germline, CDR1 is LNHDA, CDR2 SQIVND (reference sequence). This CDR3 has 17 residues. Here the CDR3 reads CASTIGGGGALYNEQFF. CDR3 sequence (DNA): TGTGCCAGTACCATAGGGGGCGGGGGGGCCCTCTACAATGAGCAGTTCTTC.

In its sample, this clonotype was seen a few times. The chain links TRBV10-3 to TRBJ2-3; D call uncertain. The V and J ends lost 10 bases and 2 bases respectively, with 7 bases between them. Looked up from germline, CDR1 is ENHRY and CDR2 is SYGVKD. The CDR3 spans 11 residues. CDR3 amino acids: CATAATDTQYF. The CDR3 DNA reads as TGTGCCACGGCAGCCACAGATACGCAGTATTTT.

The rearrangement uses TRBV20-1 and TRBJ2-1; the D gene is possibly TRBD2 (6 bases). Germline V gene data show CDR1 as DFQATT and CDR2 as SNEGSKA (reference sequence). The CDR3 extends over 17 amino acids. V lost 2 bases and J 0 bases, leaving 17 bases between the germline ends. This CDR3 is CSARSSAIPLSYNEQFF. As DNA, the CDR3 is TGCAGTGCTAGATCTAGCGCCATACCACTCTCCTACAATGAGCAGTTCTTC.

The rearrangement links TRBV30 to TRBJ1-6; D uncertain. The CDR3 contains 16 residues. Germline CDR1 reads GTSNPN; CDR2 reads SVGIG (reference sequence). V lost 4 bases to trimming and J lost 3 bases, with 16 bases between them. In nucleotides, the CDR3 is TGTGCCTGGACCCTTCCCAGGAGTTACTATAATTCACCCCTCCACTTT. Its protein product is CAWTLPRSYYNSPLHF.

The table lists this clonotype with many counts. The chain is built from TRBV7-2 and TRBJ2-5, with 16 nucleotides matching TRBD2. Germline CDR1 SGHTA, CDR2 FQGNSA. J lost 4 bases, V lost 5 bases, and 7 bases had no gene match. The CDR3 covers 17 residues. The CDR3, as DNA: TGTGCCAGCAGCCCGGGACTAGCGGGAGGGAGGGGAGAGACCCAGTACTTC. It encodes CASSPGLAGGRGETQYF.

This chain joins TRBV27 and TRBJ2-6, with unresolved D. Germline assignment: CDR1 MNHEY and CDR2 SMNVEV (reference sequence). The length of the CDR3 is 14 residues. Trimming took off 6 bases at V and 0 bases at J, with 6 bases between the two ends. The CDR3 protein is CASSGYSGANVLTF. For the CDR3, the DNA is TGTGCCAGCAGCGGATACTCTGGGGCCAACGTCCTGACTTTC.

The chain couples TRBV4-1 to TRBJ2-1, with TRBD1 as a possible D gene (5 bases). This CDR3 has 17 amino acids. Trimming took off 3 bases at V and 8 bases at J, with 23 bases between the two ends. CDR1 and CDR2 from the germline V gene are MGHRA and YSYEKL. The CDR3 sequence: CASSQPYTRAVHDEQFF. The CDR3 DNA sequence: TGCGCCAGCAGCCAGCCCTATACCAGGGCGGTTCATGATGAGCAGTTCTTC.

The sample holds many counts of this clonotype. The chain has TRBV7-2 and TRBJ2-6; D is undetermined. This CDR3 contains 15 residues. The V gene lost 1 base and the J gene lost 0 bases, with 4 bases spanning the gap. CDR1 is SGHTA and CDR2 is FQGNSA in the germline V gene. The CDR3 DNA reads TGTGCCAGCAGCTTAGGTCTCTCTGGGGCCAACGTCCTGACTTTC. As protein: CASSLGLSGANVLTF.

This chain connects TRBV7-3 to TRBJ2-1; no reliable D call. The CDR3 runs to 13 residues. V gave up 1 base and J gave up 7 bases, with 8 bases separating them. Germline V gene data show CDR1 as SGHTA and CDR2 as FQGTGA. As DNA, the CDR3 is TGTGCCAGCAGCTTAATTCTGGATAATGAGCAGTTCTTC. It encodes CASSLILDNEQFF.

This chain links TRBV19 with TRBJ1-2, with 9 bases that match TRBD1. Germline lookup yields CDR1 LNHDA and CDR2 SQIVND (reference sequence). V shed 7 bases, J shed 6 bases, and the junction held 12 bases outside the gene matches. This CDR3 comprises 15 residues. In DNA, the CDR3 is TGTGCCAGTACCCCTCCGGGACAGGGTAGTAATGGCTACACCTTC. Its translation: CASTPPGQGSNGYTF.